These T cell receptor beta chains were read from a single sample in a study. TCRdb itself ran the 5' RACE reads through MiXCR, one entry per CDR3 protein. The profile shows around 30,000 distinct CDR3 sequences, around a quarter of them singletons. The material sequenced was memory CD4+ T cells sorted from blood. The origin of the receptors is a female donor with breast cancer. The CDR3 runs from the conserved cysteine through the conserved F or W. The D gene is left open where the match is weak. Clone size is stated in some rows and not others, as once, few, many or a class when expanded.

TRBJ1-2 - TRBV12-3/TRBV12-4 many CASSLGGMGYGYTF TGTGCCAGCAGTTTAGGGGGTATGGGCTATGGCTACACCTTC
TRBJ2-5 - TRBV12-3/TRBV12-4 few CASSNARAETQYF TGTGCCAGCAGTAACGCCCGCGCGGAGACCCAGTACTTC
TRBJ2-3 - TRBV6-5 many CASSDPGQSTDTQYF TGTGCCAGCAGTGACCCGGGCCAAAGCACAGATACGCAGTATTTT
TRBJ2-6 - TRBV5-1 - CASSLDSGTGANVLTF TGCGCCAGCAGCTTGGATTCGGGGACTGGGGCCAACGTCCTGACTTTC
TRBJ1-1 - TRBV9 many CASSALGAGETEAFF TGTGCCAGCAGCGCACTTGGAGCGGGCGAGACTGAAGCTTTCTTT
TRBJ2-7 TRBD1 TRBV30 - CAWNGTGTSYEQYF TGTGCCTGGAACGGGACAGGGACGTCCTACGAGCAGTACTTC
TRBJ2-3 - TRBV12-3/TRBV12-4 few CASSPRVLSDTQYF TGTGCCAGCAGCCCCAGGGTTTTATCAGATACGCAGTATTTT
TRBJ2-2 - TRBV9 many CASSVEGGELFF TGTGCCAGCAGCGTAGAAGGCGGGGAGCTGTTTTTT
TRBJ1-4 - TRBV5-1 many CASSFKWREKLFF TGCGCCAGCAGCTTTAAGTGGCGGGAAAAACTGTTTTTT
TRBJ1-4 TRBD1 TRBV20-1 many CSASFQTGRNEKLFF TGCAGTGCTAGCTTTCAGACAGGGAGAAATGAAAAACTGTTTTTT
TRBJ2-5 - TRBV4-2 - CASSPKTDQETQYF TGTGCCAGCAGCCCGAAGACGGATCAAGAGACCCAGTACTTC
TRBJ1-1 - TRBV5-4 - CASSLAPEGNTEAFF TGTGCCAGCAGCTTGGCGCCCGAGGGGAACACTGAAGCTTTCTTT
TRBJ2-7 - TRBV20-1 medium-sized CSARPGYEQYF TGCAGTGCTAGACCCGGCTACGAGCAGTACTTC
TRBJ2-7 - TRBV20-1 - CSAPSLRDDYEQYF TGCAGTGCTCCTTCGCTCCGGGACGACTACGAGCAGTACTTC
TRBJ2-3 - TRBV27 many CASNPDTQYF TGTGCCAGCAACCCAGATACGCAGTATTTT
TRBJ2-1 - TRBV29-1 few CSVPGQSEQFF TGCAGCGTCCCCGGGCAGAGTGAGCAGTTCTTC
TRBJ2-1 - TRBV20-1 - CSARGLSSYNEQFF TGCAGTGCTAGAGGGCTGAGCTCCTACAATGAGCAGTTCTTC
TRBJ1-6 TRBD1 TRBV13 few CASSPWQGGSPLHF TGTGCCAGCAGCCCGTGGCAGGGGGGTTCACCCCTCCACTTT
TRBJ1-2 - TRBV12-3/TRBV12-4 many CASSSDLYGYTF TGTGCCAGCAGTTCCGACCTATATGGCTACACCTTC
TRBJ2-5 TRBD2 TRBV12-3/TRBV12-4 many CASRTTSGREETQYF TGTGCCAGCAGGACAACTAGCGGAAGAGAGGAGACCCAGTACTTC
TRBJ2-5 TRBD2 TRBV7-2 few CASSFRSGSQETQYF TGTGCCAGCAGCTTCCGTAGCGGGTCCCAAGAGACCCAGTACTTC
TRBJ2-3 TRBD1 TRBV5-1 - CASSSAGGSSDTQYF TGCGCCAGCAGCTCGGCAGGGGGCTCCTCCGATACGCAGTATTTT
TRBJ2-1 - TRBV4-2 - CASSQVASLQFF TGTGCCAGCAGCCAAGTGGCTAGCCTTCAGTTCTTC
TRBJ2-5 - TRBV6-5 many CASSYSIKGNQETQYF TGTGCCAGCAGTTACTCGATTAAAGGGAACCAAGAGACCCAGTACTTC
TRBJ1-5 - TRBV7-4 - CASSLWSRGQDQPQHF TGTGCCAGCAGCTTATGGAGCAGGGGCCAAGATCAGCCCCAGCATTTT
TRBJ2-1 TRBD1 TRBV12-3/TRBV12-4 - CASSTNQGAQRYEQFF TGTGCCAGCAGTACAAATCAGGGGGCGCAACGGTATGAGCAGTTCTTC
TRBJ2-1 TRBD2 TRBV7-7 - CASSLASGGIDEQFF TGTGCTAGCAGCTTAGCTAGCGGGGGTATCGATGAGCAGTTCTTC
TRBJ2-2 TRBD2 TRBV20-1 few CSARVASGSNTGELFF TGCAGTGCTAGAGTGGCTAGCGGTTCGAACACCGGGGAGCTGTTTTTT
TRBJ2-3 - TRBV12-3/TRBV12-4 - CASRQWSGGTDTQYF TGTGCCAGCAGACAATGGTCAGGGGGCACAGATACGCAGTATTTT
TRBJ2-2 - TRBV15 few CATSVRAGGTGELFF TGTGCCACCAGCGTGCGAGCCGGGGGCACCGGGGAGCTGTTTTTT
TRBJ1-5 - TRBV4-2 many CASSQVLLGDQPQHF TGTGCCAGCAGCCAAGTATTGTTGGGGGACCAGCCCCAGCATTTT
TRBJ2-5 - TRBV9 - CAGSGLGTPEETQYF TGTGCCGGCAGCGGCCTCGGGACTCCAGAAGAGACCCAGTACTTC
TRBJ1-4 - TRBV5-1 - CASMGEFGEKLFF TGCGCCAGCATGGGGGAATTCGGTGAAAAACTGTTTTTT
TRBJ2-7 - TRBV5-5 few CASSLVVQGIRNEQYF TGTGCCAGCAGCTTGGTGGTACAGGGAATTCGGAACGAGCAGTACTTC
TRBJ2-1 TRBD2 TRBV30 many CAWSRSGRADEQFF TGTGCCTGGAGTCGGAGCGGGAGGGCGGATGAGCAGTTCTTC
TRBJ1-2 TRBD1 TRBV18 many CASSRDRDIYGYTF TGTGCCAGCTCACGGGACAGGGACATATATGGCTACACCTTC
TRBJ2-1 TRBD2 TRBV6-5 - CASSSGVINEQFF TGTGCCAGCAGCAGCGGGGTTATCAATGAGCAGTTCTTC
TRBJ2-3 - TRBV10-3 few CAISYSKGVTDTQYF TGTGCCATCAGTTATTCTAAGGGGGTCACAGATACGCAGTATTTT
TRBJ2-6 - TRBV7-3 many CASSLGSGANVLTF TGTGCCAGCAGCTTAGGGTCTGGGGCCAACGTCCTGACTTTC
TRBJ2-7 - TRBV5-1 many CASTLTASSYEQYF TGCGCCAGCACGTTGACAGCATCCTCCTACGAGCAGTACTTC
TRBJ2-7 TRBD2 TRBV25-1 few CASRGGGFAYEQYF TGTGCCAGCAGGGGCGGGGGTTTTGCCTACGAGCAGTACTTC
TRBJ2-5 TRBD2 TRBV20-1 few CSGALGGGQYF TGCAGTGGGGCGCTCGGGGGGGGCCAGTACTTC
TRBJ2-7 - TRBV27 few CASSLAGGEQYF TGTGCCAGCAGTTTAGCCGGGGGCGAACAGTACTTC
TRBJ2-1 TRBD1 TRBV5-4 - CASSPGTGGLNEQFF TGTGCCAGCAGCCCAGGGACAGGGGGCTTGAATGAGCAGTTCTTC
TRBJ2-2 - TRBV4-1 many CASNLQGSGELFF TGCGCCAGCAATCTTCAGGGTAGCGGGGAGCTGTTTTTT
TRBJ2-1 TRBD1 TRBV28 few CASSLRGLGYNEQFF TGTGCCAGCAGTTTAAGGGGGCTGGGGTACAATGAGCAGTTCTTC
TRBJ2-6 - TRBV3-1 - CASSQVSGANVLTF TGTGCCAGCAGCCAAGTGTCTGGGGCCAACGTCCTGACTTTC
TRBJ2-7 - TRBV10-1 - CASSDRTYEQYF TGCGCCAGCAGTGACAGGACCTACGAGCAGTACTTC
TRBJ1-4 - TRBV9 few CASSRGDEKLFF TGTGCCAGCAGCAGGGGGGATGAAAAACTGTTTTTT
TRBJ1-5 - TRBV28 few CASRPQGVYSNQPQHF TGTGCCAGCAGGCCCCAGGGAGTCTATAGCAATCAGCCCCAGCATTTT
TRBJ2-2 - TRBV11-3 few CASSRRVGELFF TGTGCCAGCAGCAGAAGAGTCGGGGAGCTGTTTTTT
TRBJ2-3 TRBD1 TRBV28 - CASSFGTGRGNEQYF TGTGCCAGCAGTTTCGGGACAGGTCGGGGTAATGAGCAGTATTTT
TRBJ1-5 - TRBV12-3/TRBV12-4 - CASSLYSNQPQHF TGTGCCAGCAGTTTGTATAGCAATCAGCCCCAGCATTTT
TRBJ2-5 - TRBV12-3/TRBV12-4 - CASSFTNTETQYF TGTGCCAGCAGTTTTACGAACACGGAGACCCAGTACTTC
TRBJ1-6 - TRBV7-9 many CASSLAKRGDNNSPLHF TGTGCCAGCAGCTTAGCGAAAAGGGGGGATAATAATTCACCCCTCCACTTT